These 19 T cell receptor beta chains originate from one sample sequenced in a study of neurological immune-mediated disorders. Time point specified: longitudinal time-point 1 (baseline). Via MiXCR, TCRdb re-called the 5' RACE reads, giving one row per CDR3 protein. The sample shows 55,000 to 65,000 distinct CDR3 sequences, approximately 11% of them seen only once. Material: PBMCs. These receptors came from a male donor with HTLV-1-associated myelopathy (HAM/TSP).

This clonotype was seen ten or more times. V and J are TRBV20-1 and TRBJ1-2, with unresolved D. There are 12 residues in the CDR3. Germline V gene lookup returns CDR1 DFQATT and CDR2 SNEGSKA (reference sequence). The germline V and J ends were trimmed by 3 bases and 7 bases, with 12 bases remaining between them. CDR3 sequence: CSASGSYFGYTF. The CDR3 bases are TGCAGTGCTAGCGGCAGTTATTTTGGCTACACCTTC.

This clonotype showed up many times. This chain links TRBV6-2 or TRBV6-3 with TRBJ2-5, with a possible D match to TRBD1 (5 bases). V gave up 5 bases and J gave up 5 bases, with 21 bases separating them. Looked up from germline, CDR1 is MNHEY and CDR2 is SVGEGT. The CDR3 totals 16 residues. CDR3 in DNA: TGTGCCAGCAGTACCCAGGGCCCTCAAACGCAGGAGACCCAGTACTTC. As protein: CASSTQGPQTQETQYF.

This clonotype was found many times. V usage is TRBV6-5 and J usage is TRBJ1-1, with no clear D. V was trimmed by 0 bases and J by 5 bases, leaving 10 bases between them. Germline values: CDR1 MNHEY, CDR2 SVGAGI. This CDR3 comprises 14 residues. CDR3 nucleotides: TGTGCCAGCAGTTACTCGCCAGGTCGGACTGAAGCTTTCTTT. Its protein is CASSYSPGRTEAFF.

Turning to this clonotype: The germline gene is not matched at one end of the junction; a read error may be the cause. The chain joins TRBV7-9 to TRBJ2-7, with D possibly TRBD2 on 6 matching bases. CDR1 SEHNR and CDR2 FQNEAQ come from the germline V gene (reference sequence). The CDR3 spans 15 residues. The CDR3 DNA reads TGTGTCAGCAGCCCCAGACACGGGAGAGGAGGCGAGCAGTACTTC. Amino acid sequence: CVSSPRHGRGGEQYF.

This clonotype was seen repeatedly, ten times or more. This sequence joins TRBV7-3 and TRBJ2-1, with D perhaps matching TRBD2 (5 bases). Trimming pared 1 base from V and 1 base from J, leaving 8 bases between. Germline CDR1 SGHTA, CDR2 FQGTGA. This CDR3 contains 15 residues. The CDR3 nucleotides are TGTGCCAGCAGCTTAATGACGGGATCCTACAATGAGCAGTTCTTC. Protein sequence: CASSLMTGSYNEQFF. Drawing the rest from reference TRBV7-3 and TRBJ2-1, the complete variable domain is GAGVSQTPSNKVTEKGKYVELRCDPISGHTALYWYRQSLGQGPEFLIYFQGTGAADDSGLPNDRFFAVRPEGSVSTLKIQRTERGDSAVYLCASSLMTGSYNEQFFGPGTRLTVL.

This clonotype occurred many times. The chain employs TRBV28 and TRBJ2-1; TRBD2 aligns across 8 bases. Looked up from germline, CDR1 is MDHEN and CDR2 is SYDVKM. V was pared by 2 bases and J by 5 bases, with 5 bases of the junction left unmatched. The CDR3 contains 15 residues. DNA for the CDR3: TGTGCCAGCAGTTTACGGAGCGGGGGAGACAATGAGCAGTTCTTC. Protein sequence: CASSLRSGGDNEQFF. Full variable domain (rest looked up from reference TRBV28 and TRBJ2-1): DVKVTQSSRYLVKRTGEKVFLECVQDMDHENMFWYRQDPGLGLRLIYFSYDVKMKEKGDIPEGYSVSREKKERFSLILESASTNQTSMYLCASSLRSGGDNEQFFGPGTRLTVL.

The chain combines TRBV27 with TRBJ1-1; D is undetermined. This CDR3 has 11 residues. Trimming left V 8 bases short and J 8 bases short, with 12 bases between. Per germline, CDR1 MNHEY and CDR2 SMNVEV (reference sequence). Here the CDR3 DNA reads TGTGCCAGCGGATCGTGTGCAGAAGCTTTCTTT. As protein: CASGSCAEAFF.

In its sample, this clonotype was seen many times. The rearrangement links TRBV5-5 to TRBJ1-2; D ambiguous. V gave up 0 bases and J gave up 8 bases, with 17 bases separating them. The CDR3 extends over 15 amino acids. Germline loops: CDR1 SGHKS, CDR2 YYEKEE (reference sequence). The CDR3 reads CASSLAWQQKSGYTF. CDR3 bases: TGTGCCAGCAGCTTGGCATGGCAGCAGAAGTCGGGCTACACCTTC.

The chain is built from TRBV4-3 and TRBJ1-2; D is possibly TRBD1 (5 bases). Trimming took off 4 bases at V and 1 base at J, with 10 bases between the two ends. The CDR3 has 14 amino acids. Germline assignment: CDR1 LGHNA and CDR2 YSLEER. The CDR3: CASSPSGGNYGYTF. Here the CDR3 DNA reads TGCGCCAGCAGCCCCTCGGGGGGTAACTATGGCTACACCTTC.

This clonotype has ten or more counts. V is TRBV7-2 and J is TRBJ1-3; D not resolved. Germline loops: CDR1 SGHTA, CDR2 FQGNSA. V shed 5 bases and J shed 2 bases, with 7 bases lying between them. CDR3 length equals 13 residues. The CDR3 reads CASSPSAGNTIYF. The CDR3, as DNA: TGTGCCAGCAGCCCCTCAGCTGGAAACACCATATATTTT.

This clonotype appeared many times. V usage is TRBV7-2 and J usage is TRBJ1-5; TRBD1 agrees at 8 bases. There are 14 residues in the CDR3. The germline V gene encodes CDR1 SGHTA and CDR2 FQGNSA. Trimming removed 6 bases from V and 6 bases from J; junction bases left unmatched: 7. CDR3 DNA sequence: TGTGCCAGCAGACCCGGACAGGGACGTCAGCCCCAGCATTTT. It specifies CASRPGQGRQPQHF.

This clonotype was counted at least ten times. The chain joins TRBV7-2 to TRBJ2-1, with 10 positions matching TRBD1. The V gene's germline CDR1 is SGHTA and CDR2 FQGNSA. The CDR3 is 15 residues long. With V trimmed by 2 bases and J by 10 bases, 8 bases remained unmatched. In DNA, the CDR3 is TGTGCCAGCAGCTTAATGGGACAGGGGATCGGGGAGCAGTTCTTC. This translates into CASSLMGQGIGEQFF.

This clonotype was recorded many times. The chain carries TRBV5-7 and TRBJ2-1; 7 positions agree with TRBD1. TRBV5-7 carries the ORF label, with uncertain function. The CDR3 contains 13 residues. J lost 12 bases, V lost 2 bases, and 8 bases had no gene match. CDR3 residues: CASSFTTGKGQFF. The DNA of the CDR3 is TGTGCCAGCAGCTTTACGACAGGGAAGGGGCAGTTCTTC.

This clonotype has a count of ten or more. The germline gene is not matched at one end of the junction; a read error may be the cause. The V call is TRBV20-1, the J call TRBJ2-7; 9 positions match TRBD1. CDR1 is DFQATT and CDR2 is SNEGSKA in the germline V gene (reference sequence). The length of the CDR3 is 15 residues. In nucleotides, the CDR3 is TGCAGTGCTAGCCCAACCGGGACAGGGTCCTCCGAGCAGTACTTC. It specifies CSASPTGTGSSEQYF.

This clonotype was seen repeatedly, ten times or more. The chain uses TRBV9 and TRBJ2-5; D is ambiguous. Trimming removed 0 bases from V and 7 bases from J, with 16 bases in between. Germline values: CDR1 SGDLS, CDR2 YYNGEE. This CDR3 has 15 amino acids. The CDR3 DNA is TGTGCCAGCAGCGTAGAGGTGGGGTTCTCCGGGACCCAGTACTTC. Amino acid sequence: CASSVEVGFSGTQYF.

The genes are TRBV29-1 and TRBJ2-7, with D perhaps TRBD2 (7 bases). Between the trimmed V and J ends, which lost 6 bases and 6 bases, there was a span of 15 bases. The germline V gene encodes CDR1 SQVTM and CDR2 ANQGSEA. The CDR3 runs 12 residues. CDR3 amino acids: CSVARGAREQYF. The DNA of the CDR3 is TGCAGCGTAGCCCGGGGGGCGCGCGAGCAGTACTTC.

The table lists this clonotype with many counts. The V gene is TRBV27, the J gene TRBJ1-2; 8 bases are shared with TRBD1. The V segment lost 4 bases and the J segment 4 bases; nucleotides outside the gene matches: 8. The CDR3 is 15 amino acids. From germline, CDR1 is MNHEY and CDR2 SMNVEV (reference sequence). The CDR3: CASSSRAGGSYGYTF. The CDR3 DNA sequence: TGTGCCAGCAGTTCCCGGGCAGGGGGCAGCTATGGCTACACCTTC.

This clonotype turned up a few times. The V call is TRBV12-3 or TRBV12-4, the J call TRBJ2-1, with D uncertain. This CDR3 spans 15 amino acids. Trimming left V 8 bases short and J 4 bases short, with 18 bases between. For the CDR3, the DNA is TGTGCCAGCCGGCCACACCAAAGCACTTACAATGAGCAGTTCTTC. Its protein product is CASRPHQSTYNEQFF.

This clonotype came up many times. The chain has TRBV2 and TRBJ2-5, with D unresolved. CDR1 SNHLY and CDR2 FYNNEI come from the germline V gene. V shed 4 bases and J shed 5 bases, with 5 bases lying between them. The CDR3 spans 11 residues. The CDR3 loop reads CASSVVETQYF. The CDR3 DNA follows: TGTGCCAGCAGTGTCGTGGAGACCCAGTACTTC.